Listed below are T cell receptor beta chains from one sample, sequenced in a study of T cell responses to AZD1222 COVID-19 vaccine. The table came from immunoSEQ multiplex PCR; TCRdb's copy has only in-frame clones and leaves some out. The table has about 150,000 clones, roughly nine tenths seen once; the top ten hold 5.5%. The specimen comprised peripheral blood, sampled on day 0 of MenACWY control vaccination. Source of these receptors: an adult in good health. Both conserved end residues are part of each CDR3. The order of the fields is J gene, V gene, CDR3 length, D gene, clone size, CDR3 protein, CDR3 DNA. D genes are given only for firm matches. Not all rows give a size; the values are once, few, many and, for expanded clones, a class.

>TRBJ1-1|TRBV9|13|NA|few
CASSVELGGQAFF
TGTGCCAGCAGCGTAGAGTTAGGGGGGCAAGCTTTCTTT
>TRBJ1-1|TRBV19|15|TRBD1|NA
CASSISDRGSTEAFF
TGTGCCAGTAGTATTTCGGACAGGGGTAGCACTGAAGCTTTCTTT
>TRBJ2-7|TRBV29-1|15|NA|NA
CSVAGGVSNPYEQYF
TGCAGCGTTGCTGGGGGAGTCTCAAACCCCTACGAGCAGTACTTC
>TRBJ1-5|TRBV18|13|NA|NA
CASSPDRTQPQHF
TGTGCCAGCTCACCGGACAGAACACAGCCCCAGCATTTT
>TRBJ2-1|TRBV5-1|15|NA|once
CASSSTLSSYNEQFF
TGCGCCAGCAGCTCCACTCTTAGCTCCTACAATGAGCAGTTCTTC
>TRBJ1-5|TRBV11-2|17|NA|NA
CASSLGASVYSNQPQHF
TGTGCCAGCAGCTTAGGAGCCAGTGTTTATAGCAATCAGCCCCAGCATTTT
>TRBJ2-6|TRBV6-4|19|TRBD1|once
CASSQEWGQGISGANVLTF
TGTGCCAGCAGTCAGGAATGGGGACAGGGGATCTCTGGGGCCAACGTCCTGACTTTC
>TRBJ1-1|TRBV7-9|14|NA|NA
CASSLRTGTAEAFF
TGTGCCAGCAGCTTAAGAACAGGGACCGCTGAAGCTTTCTTT
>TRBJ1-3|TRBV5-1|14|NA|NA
CASSSAGSGNTIYF
TGCGCCAGCAGCTCCGCAGGCTCTGGAAACACCATATATTTT
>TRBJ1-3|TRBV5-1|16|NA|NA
CASSWGPTGTGNTIYF
TGCGCCAGCAGCTGGGGACCTACAGGGACCGGAAACACCATATATTTT
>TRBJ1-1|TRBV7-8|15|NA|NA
CASSFGDLGNTEAFF
TGTGCCAGCAGCTTTGGGGATTTGGGGAACACTGAAGCTTTCTTT
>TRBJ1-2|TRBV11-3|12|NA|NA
CASSLESYGYTF
TGTGCCAGCAGCTTAGAGTCTTATGGCTACACCTTC
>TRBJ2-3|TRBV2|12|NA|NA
CASSDRADTQYF
TGTGCCAGCAGTGATAGGGCAGATACGCAGTATTTT
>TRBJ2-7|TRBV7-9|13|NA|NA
CASSVVQGYEQYF
TGTGCCAGCAGCGTCGTCCAGGGCTACGAGCAGTACTTC
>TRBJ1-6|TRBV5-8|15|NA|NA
CASSLVGGSNSPLHF
TGTGCCAGCAGCTTGGTGGGGGGGAGTAATTCACCCCTCCACTTT
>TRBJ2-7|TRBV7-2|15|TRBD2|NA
CASSSTSWGGYEQYF
TGTGCCAGCAGCTCGACTAGTTGGGGGGGCTACGAGCAGTACTTC
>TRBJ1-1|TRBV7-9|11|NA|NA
CASSFEREPFF
TGTGCCAGCAGCTTCGAGCGCGAACCTTTCTTT
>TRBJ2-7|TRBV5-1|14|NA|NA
CASSLAAGSHEQYF
TGCGCCAGCAGCTTGGCCGCGGGTTCCCACGAGCAGTACTTC
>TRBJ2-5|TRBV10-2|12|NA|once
CASSESWRTQYF
TGCGCCAGCAGTGAGTCTTGGCGGACCCAGTACTTC
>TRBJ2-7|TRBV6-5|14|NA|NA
CASSYQGTAYEQYF
TGTGCCAGCAGTTACCAGGGGACTGCCTACGAGCAGTACTTC
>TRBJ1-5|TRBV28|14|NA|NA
CASSPLGGNQPQHF
TGTGCCAGCAGTCCGCTGGGGGGGAATCAGCCCCAGCATTTT
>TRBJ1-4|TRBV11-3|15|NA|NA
CASSTQGPPGEKLFF
TGTGCCAGCAGCACTCAGGGGCCGCCGGGTGAAAAACTGTTTTTT
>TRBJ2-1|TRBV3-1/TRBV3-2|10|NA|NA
CASGYNEQFF
TGTGCCAGCGGCTACAATGAGCAGTTCTTC
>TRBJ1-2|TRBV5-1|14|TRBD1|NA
CASSWGTGGDGYTF
TGCGCCAGCAGCTGGGGGACAGGGGGCGATGGCTACACCTTC